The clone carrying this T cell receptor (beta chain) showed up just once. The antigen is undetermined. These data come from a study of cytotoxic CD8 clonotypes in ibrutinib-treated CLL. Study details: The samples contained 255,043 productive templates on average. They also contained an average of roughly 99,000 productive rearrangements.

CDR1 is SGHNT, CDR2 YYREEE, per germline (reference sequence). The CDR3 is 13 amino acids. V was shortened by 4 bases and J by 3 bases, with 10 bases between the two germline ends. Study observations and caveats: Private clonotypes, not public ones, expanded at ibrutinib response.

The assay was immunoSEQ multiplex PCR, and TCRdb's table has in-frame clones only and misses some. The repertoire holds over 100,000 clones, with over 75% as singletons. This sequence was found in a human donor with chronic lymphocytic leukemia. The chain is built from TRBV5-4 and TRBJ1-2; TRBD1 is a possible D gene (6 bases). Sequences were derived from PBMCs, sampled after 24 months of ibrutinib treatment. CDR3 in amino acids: CASSKDSYYGYTF. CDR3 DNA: TGTGCCAGCAGCAAGGACAGCTACTATGGCTACACCTTC.